This T cell receptor beta chain was recovered during a study of T-cell memory formation after mild COVID-19. About the research overall: TCR clusters were mostly donor specific. Study conclusions and caveats: Contracting clones from day 15 to 85 showed balanced CD4/CD8; later expanders favored CD4+. Prior to infection, memory already included some responding clones, suggesting cross-reactive memory joined. Shrinking CD4+ clones were chiefly CM and EM; CD8+ ones were chiefly EMRA.

About this clonotype: The antigen is undetermined.

TCRdb recomputed calls from the 5' RACE reads with MiXCR, one row per CDR3 protein. The data contain about 560,000 distinct CDR3 sequences, roughly 17% of them singletons. V lost 0 bases and J 4 bases, leaving 9 bases between the germline ends. The CDR3 covers 14 residues. Germline-derived CDR1 and CDR2 are LNHNV and YYDKDF (reference sequence). Sequenced: PBMCs or a T cell subset sorted from them (not recorded which). The chain couples TRBV15 to TRBJ1-2; TRBD1 is a possible D gene (5 bases). The sequence was obtained from an adult woman who had mild COVID-19 (a few samples of this study predate the infection). Cell type and time point are not known. In nucleotides, the CDR3 is TGTGCCACCAGCAGAGAATCGGGGGGCTATGGCTACACCTTC. This gives the protein CATSRESGGYGYTF.